This is a list of T cell receptor beta chains from one sample in a study of CD8 T cells in Susac syndrome. TCRdb re-called the immunoSEQ multiplex PCR reads with MiXCR, one entry per CDR3 protein. The table has approximately 180,000 distinct CDR3 sequences, roughly 94% seen once. The specimen sequenced was CD4+ T cells from PBMCs. These receptors came from a human donor with Susac syndrome. CDR3s include the opening cysteine and the closing phenylalanine or tryptophan.

>TRBV24-1
CATRSGTAHSYNEQFF
>TRBV20-1
CSARDWDLAGASTDTQYF
>TRBV27
CASSLTGTASSPLHF
>TRBV7-9
CASSLSRGALLNEQFF
>TRBV6-2/TRBV6-3
CASTKREVFSYEQYF
>TRBV2
CASRESGVTDTQYF
>TRBV5-1
CASSLAPSGPYNEQFF
>TRBV3-1
CASSQGVLSYGYTF
>TRBV3-1
CASSQGTDNEQFF
>TRBV20-1
CSARGLAGATDTQYF
>TRBV3-1
CASSQDGLSTDTQYF
>TRBV5-4
CASSFNTRPGELFF
>TRBV7-2
CASSLAANGGYTF
>TRBV9
CASSVGTALPDIVAFF
>TRBV27
CASSSLDRYEAFF
>TRBV6-5
CASSYTGGQSGDTQYF
>TRBV28
CASRISGGPAYEQYF
>TRBV3-1
CASSPPSLAGAEQFF
>TRBV20-1
CSARDYDGRAGEQYF
>TRBV27
CASSANDRGRNTEAFF
>TRBV18
CASSPRTGTDYNEQFF
>TRBV4-3
CASSRGWGTGSTEAFF
>TRBV24-1
CATSDPTGTDTQYF
>TRBV6-2/TRBV6-3
CASSTQGWGETQYF
>TRBV6-2/TRBV6-3
CASSSRQIHQPQHF
>TRBV20-1
CSARSSAEQYF
>TRBV5-1
CASSIGTEETQYF
>TRBV5-6
CASSLWGRGGTSGANVLTF
>TRBV3-1
CASSQDPTAKAPYGYTF
>TRBV15
CATRYGGRGGTEAFF
>TRBV28
CASSLLGAYNEQFF
>TRBV5-1
CASSLVRGQGPTGELFF
>TRBV7-2
CASSSYGYTF
>TRBV20-1
CSAPRGNNQPQHF
>TRBV28
CASSPQPGSVGTNTGELFF
>TRBV30
CAWSVGTDSGNTIYF
>TRBV12-3/TRBV12-4
CASSLGGPPNNEQFF
>TRBV15
CATSRDMGPGTEAFF
>TRBV6-1
CASRTRTGGLNTEAFF
>TRBV9
CASNLRGSYNEQFF
>TRBV20-1
CSARQGTNTEAFF
>TRBV2
CASTRSSGGSTDTQYF
>TRBV15
CATSRDPGHYGYTF
>TRBV20-1
CSARGVGGLYNEQFF
>TRBV19
CASSISSGRHYEQYF
>TRBV28
CASTPTRYEQYF
>TRBV2
CASRETLNTEAFF
>TRBV6-2/TRBV6-3
CASSLGRVDEQFF
>TRBV14
CASSQEYRGRQYF
>TRBV20-1
CSARDVGTSGNEQYF
>TRBV20-1
CSAYRQPEAFF
>TRBV4-1
CASSHGQGAIYEQYF